These 13 T cell receptor beta chains were sequenced from one sample in a study of post-analysis software for immune sequencing data. Findings of the study overall: Controls showed lower frequencies than patients for five TRBV segments, and TRBV5-6, TRBV5-1 and TRBV20-1 were among these.

TCR beta cDNA libraries included unique molecular identifiers. TCRdb re-analysed the PCR reads in MiXCR, keeping a single row per CDR3 protein. The profile shows hundreds of thousands of distinct CDR3 sequences, about 60% of them singletons. Their target antigens are unknown. Sequencing used blood. The receptors derive from a girl aged 2-10 years with multiple sclerosis.

As concerns this clonotype: An end of the junction differs from the germline gene, which may be a read error. V and J are TRBV11-2 and TRBJ2-5; a possible D gene is TRBD1 (6 bases). The CDR3 totals 15 residues. Germline CDR1 and CDR2: SGHAT and FQNNGV. The CDR3 protein is CTSSLGWGPQETQYF. DNA for the CDR3: TGTACCAGCAGCTTAGGATGGGGGCCCCAAGAGACCCAGTACTTC.

Only a few counts were recorded for this clonotype. V gene TRBV7-9 combines with J gene TRBJ2-3, with D maybe TRBD1 (5 bases). The CDR3 is 15 residues long. The V end lost 4 bases, the J end lost 0 bases, and 11 bases lay between the germline ends. Germline assignment: CDR1 SEHNR and CDR2 FQNEAQ (reference sequence). CDR3 DNA: TGTGCCAGCAGCTCCAGGGCCACTAGCACAGATACGCAGTATTTT. Amino acids: CASSSRATSTDTQYF.

The chain is built from TRBV29-1 and TRBJ2-1; D is undetermined. Trimming took off 7 bases at V and 4 bases at J, with 8 bases between the two ends. This CDR3 region has 11 residues. Germline-derived CDR1 and CDR2 are SQVTM and ANQGSEA. DNA of the CDR3: TGCAGCGCCACGGATTACAATGAGCAGTTCTTC. It encodes CSATDYNEQFF.

The rearrangement uses TRBV21-1 and TRBJ2-3; the DNA was not used to check the table's D call, TRBD1. TRBV21-1 has pseudogene status. CDR3 length equals 14 residues. The CDR3 region has the DNA TGTGCCAGCAGCAAAGTAGGTGGCGCCGATACGCAGTATTTT. It encodes CASSKVGGADTQYF.

The V and J genes are TRBV4-1 and TRBJ1-1; the D gene is possibly TRBD1 (6 bases). This CDR3 contains 15 residues. The V end was cut by 4 bases, the J end by 5 bases, with 17 bases between. Germline V gives CDR1 MGHRA, CDR2 YSYEKL. Here the CDR3 reads CASSPFTGRGTEAFF. The DNA for the CDR3 is TGCGCCAGCAGCCCTTTCACAGGGAGAGGGACTGAAGCTTTCTTT.

CDR3 loop: CASSPPEGEASYGYTF. CDR3 DNA: TGTGCCAGCTCACCACCGGAGGGAGAAGCATCCTATGGCTACACCTTC. This rearrangement joins TRBV18 to TRBJ1-2, with D hard to call. V was shortened by 0 bases and J by 4 bases, with 15 bases between the two germline ends. This CDR3 contains 16 residues. Germline lookup yields CDR1 KGHSH and CDR2 LQKENI.

This clonotype was detected a few times. The chain has TRBV12-3 or TRBV12-4 and TRBJ1-6; D possibly corresponds to TRBD1 (5 bases). V was shortened by 5 bases and J by 9 bases, with 14 bases between the two germline ends. There are 14 residues in the CDR3. For the CDR3, the DNA is TGTGCCAGCAGTCTAGAAGCTCAGGGTTCACCCCTCCACTTT. This encodes CASSLEAQGSPLHF.

This clonotype was recorded a few times. The V call is TRBV7-2, the J call TRBJ2-5, with 7 bases identical to TRBD2. The DNA end lines up better with TRBJ2-7; the J call may be wrong. Germline CDR1 is SGHTA and CDR2 is FQGNSA. The CDR3 has 13 amino acids. The DNA of the CDR3 is TGTGCCAGCAGCTACGGCGGGGGCTACGAGCAGTACTTC. Its translation: CASSYGGGYEQYF.

This clonotype was seen a few times. The CDR3 loop is CASSLGLAATDTQYF. The CDR3 DNA is TGTGCCAGCAGCTTAGGGTTAGCTGCCACAGATACGCAGTATTTT. This chain links TRBV7-2 with TRBJ2-3; no firm D call. Germline-derived CDR1 and CDR2 are SGHTA and FQGNSA. Trimming stripped 1 base from V and 2 bases from J, with 10 bases between. This CDR3 is built from 15 residues.

V gene TRBV7-2 combines with J gene TRBJ2-1; weak D call: TRBD1 (5 bases). The V gene's germline CDR1 is SGHTA and CDR2 FQGNSA. V was cut by 5 bases and J by 15 bases, with 20 bases left in between. The CDR3 spans 13 residues. DNA of the CDR3: TGTGCCAGCAGCCCGCATCAAGGGGATCGGCGGTTCTTC. This codes for CASSPHQGDRRFF.

The rearrangement uses TRBV12-3 or TRBV12-4 and TRBJ2-4; D uncertain. The CDR3 totals 20 residues. The V end lost 2 bases, the J end lost 3 bases, and 26 bases lay between the germline ends. DNA for the CDR3: TGTGCCAGCAGTTTAACGACGACTGCGGTGGCTGTTGGAGACAAAAACATTCAGTACTTC. The encoded protein is CASSLTTTAVAVGDKNIQYF.

The gene calls are TRBV12-3 or TRBV12-4 and TRBJ1-6; the D is unclear. This CDR3 contains 16 residues. V dropped 3 bases and J dropped 6 bases, with 15 bases sitting between them. The CDR3 DNA sequence: TGTGCCAGCAGTTTTATAATGGGGAGGAGTAATTCACCCCTCCACTTT. Protein: CASSFIMGRSNSPLHF.

The V call is TRBV4-3, the J call TRBJ1-2; D uncertain. Trimming left V 0 bases short and J 2 bases short, with 16 bases between. CDR1 is LGHNA and CDR2 is YSLEER in the germline V gene. The length of the CDR3 is 17 residues. The CDR3 DNA sequence: TGCGCCAGCAGCCAAGACCTGCTGCGCAGGTTAAACTATGGCTACACCTTC. Translating it yields CASSQDLLRRLNYGYTF.